These 26 T cell receptor beta chains originate from one sample sequenced in a study of T cells in Graves' hyperthyroidism and ophthalmopathy. Amplified TCR beta CDR3 regions came from RNA transcripts. TCR CDR3 underwent first-round RT-PCR with the HTBI primer set. TCRdb reanalysed the multiplex PCR reads using MiXCR and keeps one entry per CDR3 protein. The data hold 200,000 to 250,000 distinct CDR3 sequences, with about 15% observed a single time. The sequenced sample was blood. The receptors were sampled from a woman aged 18-29 years with Graves' ophthalmopathy.

The gene calls are TRBV10-1 and TRBJ2-1; D call uncertain. The CDR3 runs 15 residues. The V gene lost 5 bases and the J gene lost 0 bases, with 11 bases spanning the gap. Germline loops: CDR1 WNHNN, CDR2 SYGVQD (reference sequence). In DNA, the CDR3 is TGCGCCAGCAGTAATACAGAAACCTCCTACAATGAGCAGTTCTTC. As protein: CASSNTETSYNEQFF.

The rearrangement joins TRBV20-1 to TRBJ1-6, with a weak D call TRBD1 (5 bases). The germline V gene has CDR1 DFQATT and CDR2 SNEGSKA (reference sequence). The length of the CDR3 is 13 residues. The V end was cut by 0 bases, the J end by 9 bases, with 9 bases between. In nucleotides, the CDR3 is TGCAGTGCTAGAGAAGGAAGGGGTTCACCCCTCCACTTT. It codes for CSAREGRGSPLHF.

This clonotype appeared many times. The gene calls are TRBV11-2 and TRBJ2-6, with D perhaps TRBD2 (5 bases). With 5 bases removed from V and 10 bases from J, the gap between germline ends came to 15 bases. This CDR3 comprises 14 residues. Germline loops: CDR1 SGHAT, CDR2 FQNNGV. CDR3 sequence reads: CASSLRPGENVLTF. The CDR3 bases are TGTGCCAGCAGCCTAAGACCTGGGGAGAACGTCCTGACTTTC.

The V call is TRBV19, the J call TRBJ2-3; 10 bases line up with TRBD2. The CDR3 totals 16 residues. CDR1 and CDR2 (germline): LNHDA, SQIVND (reference sequence). V shed 6 bases, J shed 2 bases, and the junction held 8 bases outside the gene matches. The CDR3 sequence is CASRSGSGGATDTQYF. In DNA, the CDR3 is TGTGCCAGTAGATCGGGGAGCGGGGGGGCCACAGATACGCAGTATTTT.

This clonotype came up many times. This chain links TRBV4-1 with TRBJ1-2, with D tentatively TRBD1 (6 bases). From germline, CDR1 is MGHRA and CDR2 YSYEKL. This CDR3 is built from 16 residues. V lost 1 base and J lost 4, with 16 bases in between. As DNA, the CDR3 is TGCGCCAGCAGCCAAGCCATAACAGGGTCGAGCTATGGCTACACCTTC. Protein sequence: CASSQAITGSSYGYTF.

The sample holds a few counts of this clonotype. The rearrangement uses TRBV9 and TRBJ2-3; D call uncertain. This CDR3 region has 12 residues. Germline V gene sequence: CDR1 SGDLS, CDR2 YYNGEE. V shed 0 bases and J shed 14 bases, with 13 bases lying between them. The CDR3 region is CASSVDSRAPYF. CDR3 bases: TGTGCCAGCAGCGTAGATTCCCGGGCACCGTATTTT.

The V gene is TRBV20-1, the J gene TRBJ1-2, with 9 bases that match TRBD1. The germline V gene encodes CDR1 DFQATT and CDR2 SNEGSKA (reference sequence). J gave up 7 bases and V 3 bases, and 9 bases lay outside the gene matches. The CDR3 has 14 residues. The CDR3 nucleotides are TGCAGTGCTAGCCCGGGACAGGGAGGTGGTGGCTACACCTTC. Translating it yields CSASPGQGGGGYTF.

The chain has TRBV2 and TRBJ2-2, with 9 nucleotides matching TRBD2. Germline CDR1 is SNHLY and CDR2 is FYNNEI. V was pared by 3 bases and J by 6 bases, with 5 bases of the junction left unmatched. This CDR3 is 15 amino acids long. In nucleotides, the CDR3 is TGTGCCAGCAGTGATTCTAGCGGGACCCCCGGGGAGCTGTTTTTT. Protein: CASSDSSGTPGELFF. Using reference TRBV2 and TRBJ2-2 for the parts outside the CDR3, the full variable domain is EPEVTQTPSHQVTQMGQEVILRCVPISNHLYFYWYRQILGQKVEFLVSFYNNEISEKSEIFDDQFSVERPDGSNFTLKIRSTKLEDSAMYFCASSDSSGTPGELFFGEGSRLTVL.

This clonotype was detected only a few times. V gene TRBV29-1 combines with J gene TRBJ2-1; possible D gene TRBD2, 6 bases. The CDR3 totals 14 residues. Per the germline V gene, CDR1 is SQVTM and CDR2 is ANQGSEA. Trimming stripped 2 bases from V and 5 bases from J, with 13 bases between. Here the CDR3 reads CSVERAGRNNEQFF. CDR3 DNA sequence: TGCAGCGTTGAAAGGGCAGGGAGGAACAATGAGCAGTTCTTC.

The genes are TRBV20-1 and TRBJ1-6; D ambiguous. The V end was cut by 6 bases, the J end by 7 bases, with 16 bases between. From germline, CDR1 is DFQATT and CDR2 SNEGSKA (reference sequence). This CDR3 spans 14 amino acids. The DNA for the CDR3 is TGCAGTGCCACGGCGCAGGTTGGCAATTCACCCCTCCACTTT. As protein: CSATAQVGNSPLHF.

The rearrangement joins TRBV4-1 to TRBJ2-6, with a weak D call TRBD1 (5 bases). From germline, CDR1 is MGHRA and CDR2 YSYEKL. The germline V and J ends were trimmed by 4 bases and 0 bases, with 16 bases remaining between them. The CDR3 contains 18 residues. CDR3 in amino acids: CASSPKIQDYSGANVLTF. Written as DNA, the CDR3 is TGCGCCAGCAGCCCCAAAATACAGGATTACTCTGGGGCCAACGTCCTGACTTTC.

The sample holds many counts of this clonotype. The chain uses TRBV6-1 and TRBJ2-3; perhaps D is TRBD1 or TRBD2 (5 bases each). This CDR3 is built from 16 residues. CDR1 is MNHNS, CDR2 SASEGT, per germline. The ends were cut back, 5 bases at V and 2 bases at J, with 17 bases in the middle. The CDR3 here is CASSYGTGTTTDTQYF. In DNA, the CDR3 is TGTGCCAGCAGTTACGGAACCGGGACCACCACAGATACGCAGTATTTT.

In this sample, this clonotype turned up many times. J is TRBJ2-7 and V is TRBV12-3 or TRBV12-4, with D unresolved. With 5 bases removed from V and 1 base from J, the gap between germline ends came to 12 bases. The CDR3 loop spans 14 amino acids. The CDR3 coding sequence is TGTGCCAGCAGTACCAGCGACGGGTCCTACGAGCAGTACTTC. It is translated as CASSTSDGSYEQYF.

The V gene is TRBV9, the J gene TRBJ1-1; tentative D call: TRBD1 (6 bases). The CDR3 spans 13 residues. Germline assignment: CDR1 SGDLS and CDR2 YYNGEE. The germline V and J ends were trimmed by 0 bases and 8 bases, with 11 bases remaining between them. The CDR3 DNA follows: TGTGCCAGCAGCGTAGGTGGGGGGCGAGAAGCTTTCTTT. Residues: CASSVGGGREAFF.

There are many counts of this clonotype. The chain has TRBV12-3 or TRBV12-4 and TRBJ2-6, with unresolved D. The CDR3 length is 15 residues. The germline V and J ends were trimmed by 3 bases and 0 bases, with 6 bases remaining between them. The CDR3 DNA reads as TGTGCCAGCAGTTTCTTGGACTCTGGGGCCAACGTCCTGACTTTC. Translating it yields CASSFLDSGANVLTF.

This clonotype occurred many times. This rearrangement joins TRBV3-1 to TRBJ1-3, with D tentatively TRBD1 (6 bases). V was shortened by 4 bases and J by 7 bases, with 11 bases between the two germline ends. This CDR3 contains 13 residues. Germline V gene lookup returns CDR1 LGHDT and CDR2 YNNKEL (reference sequence). This chain's CDR3 is CASSPGQWNTIYF. The DNA for the CDR3 is TGTGCCAGCAGCCCTGGACAGTGGAACACCATATATTTT.

This clonotype showed up many times. The chain is built from TRBV7-9 and TRBJ1-1, with D tentatively TRBD1 (6 bases). Germline CDR1 SEHNR, CDR2 FQNEAQ (reference sequence). The CDR3 length is 14 residues. Trimming removed 6 bases from V and 5 bases from J, with 16 bases in between. The CDR3 protein is CASRSEGGRTEAFF. In DNA form, the CDR3 reads TGTGCCAGCAGATCCGAGGGGGGTAGGACTGAAGCTTTCTTT.

There are many counts of this clonotype. The rearrangement uses TRBV10-1 and TRBJ2-3; D is uncertain. Germline V gives CDR1 WNHNN, CDR2 SYGVQD (reference sequence). The V end lost 4 bases, the J end lost 3 bases, and 14 bases lay between the germline ends. This CDR3 is built from 15 residues. The CDR3 nucleotides read TGCGCCAGCAGTGTCCAGGCTCAACTAACAGATACGCAGTATTTT. The encoded protein is CASSVQAQLTDTQYF.

This clonotype occurred many times. This chain joins TRBV4-1 and TRBJ2-3, with TRBD2 matching 7 bases. Trimming took 5 bases from V and 0 from J; bases not matched to a gene: 5. The CDR3 sequence is 15 residues long. Germline CDR1 and CDR2: MGHRA and YSYEKL. The CDR3 coding sequence is TGCGCCAGCAGCAAAGCGGGGCAAAGCACAGATACGCAGTATTTT. This translates into CASSKAGQSTDTQYF.

This clonotype was picked up many times. V gene TRBV5-1 combines with J gene TRBJ2-7, with 9 bases lining up with TRBD2. The germline CDR1 and CDR2 sequences are SGHRS and YFSETQ. The CDR3 loop spans 14 amino acids. The trim removed 3 bases at V and 0 bases at J, leaving 1 base unmatched. The CDR3 DNA is TGCGCCAGCAGCTCGGGACTAGCCTCCTACGAGCAGTACTTC. This sequence encodes CASSSGLASYEQYF.

This clonotype was observed a few times. At one boundary the junction diverges from the germline segment, which might be a read error. The chain combines TRBV3-1 with TRBJ1-6, with D perhaps TRBD1 (6 bases). In germline, CDR1 is LGHDT, CDR2 YNNKEL (reference sequence). CDR3 length: 15 amino acids. CDR3 DNA: TGCGCCAGCAGCCAACCGGACAGTAAATATTCACCCCTCCACTTT. Amino acids: CASSQPDSKYSPLHF. The full variable domain, its missing parts supplied by reference TRBV3-1 and TRBJ1-6, is DTAVSQTPKYLVTQMGNDKSIKCEQNLGHDTMYWYKQDSKKFLKIMFSYNNKELIINETVPNRFSPKSPDKAHLNLHINSLELGDSAVYFCASSQPDSKYSPLHFGNGTRLTVT.

Many counts were recorded for this clonotype. CDR3 region: CASSLARGRANTGELFF. In nucleotides, the CDR3 is TGTGCCAGCAGCTTAGCCCGCGGTCGCGCGAACACCGGGGAGCTGTTTTTT. This chain links TRBV7-9 with TRBJ2-2; D is undetermined. This CDR3 has 17 amino acids. The V gene lost 0 bases and the J gene lost 0 bases, with 11 bases spanning the gap. Germline values: CDR1 SEHNR, CDR2 FQNEAQ (reference sequence).

This clonotype was found many times. V usage is TRBV20-1 and J usage is TRBJ2-7, with TRBD2 matching over 8 bases. The V segment lost 1 base and the J segment 5 bases; nucleotides outside the gene matches: 10. Germline V gene sequence: CDR1 DFQATT, CDR2 SNEGSKA (reference sequence). This CDR3 comprises 15 residues. CDR3 bases: TGCAGTGCTAGAGTGGTAAGCGGGAGCCAAGACGAGCAGTACTTC. Amino acid sequence: CSARVVSGSQDEQYF.

This clonotype was seen repeatedly, ten times or more. The rearrangement uses TRBV18 and TRBJ2-3; no clear D gene. V lost 2 bases, J lost 3 bases, and 15 bases lay in between. This CDR3 is built from 16 residues. Germline lookup yields CDR1 KGHSH and CDR2 LQKENI. CDR3 sequence: CASSPNLKTVTDTQYF. CDR3 in DNA: TGTGCCAGCTCACCAAACCTCAAGACGGTTACAGATACGCAGTATTTT.

This clonotype appeared many times. The CDR3 spells CASNGLAGVANEQFF. In nucleotides, the CDR3 is TGCGCCAGCAACGGACTAGCGGGAGTGGCCAATGAGCAGTTCTTC. The chain is built from TRBV5-1 and TRBJ2-1; TRBD2 matches at 13 bases. V lost 6 bases, J lost 6 bases, and 6 bases stayed unmatched. CDR1 is SGHRS and CDR2 is YFSETQ in the germline V gene. The CDR3 extends over 15 amino acids.

The chain employs TRBV9 and TRBJ2-1; D may be TRBD1 (6 bases). Germline V gene data show CDR1 as SGDLS and CDR2 as YYNGEE. This CDR3 region has 14 residues. The germline V and J ends were trimmed by 3 bases and 2 bases, with 9 bases remaining between them. The chain's CDR3 is CASSEGQPYNEQFF. CDR3 sequence (DNA): TGTGCCAGCAGCGAGGGACAACCCTACAATGAGCAGTTCTTC.